This TCR beta chain was sequenced for a study of blood T cells in healthy people across ages. Study results and limitations: Long-lived and aged donors differed, with more naive CD4+ cells and higher diversity in the long-lived. Per-million-T-cell TCR beta diversity fell roughly linearly with age.

Staff drew roughly 10 milliliters of peripheral blood from each donor. This CDR3 is 16 amino acids long. Looked up from germline, CDR1 is SGDLS and CDR2 is YYNGEE. V dropped 4 bases and J dropped 0 bases, with 15 bases sitting between them. The authors ran a second PCR of about 6 to 11 cycles using a sample-barcoded 5' primer and a J-beta primer mix. No fewer than 3 million CDR3-containing paired-end reads came from each sample. Each CDR3 protein is one row after TCRdb ran MiXCR on the 5' RACE reads. The sample shows some 900,000 distinct CDR3 sequences, around 48% of them seen only once. As concerns this clonotype: Its specificity is not known.

The specimen sequenced was blood. The source of this sequence is a man aged 25 to 40 in good health. The V call is TRBV9, the J call TRBJ2-3, with D maybe TRBD2 (5 bases). The chain's CDR3 is CASSLRTGSSTDTQYF. The CDR3 nucleotides read TGTGCCAGCAGCCTCCGGACTGGTTCTAGCACAGATACGCAGTATTTT.